This TCR beta chain was sequenced for a study of early T cells in non-severe SARS-CoV-2 infection. Background on the study: Sequenced material consisted of bulk RNA (from unsorted whole blood), and chains were unpaired.

Unique molecular identifiers were added to individual cDNA molecules. TCRdb used MiXCR to reprocess the 5' RACE reads, holding one entry per CDR3 protein. The table lists about 110,000 distinct CDR3 sequences, 9.5% to 13% of them singletons. The sample holds a few counts of this clonotype. This CDR3 has 13 amino acids. Trimming left V 7 bases short and J 2 bases short, with 11 bases between. The clonotype originates from an adult who was a healthcare worker with PCR-confirmed SARS-CoV-2 infection or an uninfected control (not recorded which). Material: whole blood. The V call is TRBV12-3 or TRBV12-4, the J call TRBJ1-1; D remains ambiguous. As DNA, the CDR3 is TGTGCCAGCACCAAGGTCCCCAACACTGAAGCTTTCTTT. This encodes CASTKVPNTEAFF.